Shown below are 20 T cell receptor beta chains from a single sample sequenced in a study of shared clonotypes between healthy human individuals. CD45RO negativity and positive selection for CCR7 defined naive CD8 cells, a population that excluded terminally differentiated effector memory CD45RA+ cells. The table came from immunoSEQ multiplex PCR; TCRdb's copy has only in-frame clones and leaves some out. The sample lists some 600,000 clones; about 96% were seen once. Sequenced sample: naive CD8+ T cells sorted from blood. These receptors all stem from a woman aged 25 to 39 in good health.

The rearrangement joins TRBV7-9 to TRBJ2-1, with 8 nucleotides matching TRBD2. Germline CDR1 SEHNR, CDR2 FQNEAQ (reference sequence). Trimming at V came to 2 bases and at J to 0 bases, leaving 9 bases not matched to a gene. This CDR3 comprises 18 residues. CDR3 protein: CASSLRRGSGSSYNEQFF. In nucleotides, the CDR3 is TGTGCCAGCAGCTTACGTCGGGGGAGCGGGAGCTCCTACAATGAGCAGTTCTTC.

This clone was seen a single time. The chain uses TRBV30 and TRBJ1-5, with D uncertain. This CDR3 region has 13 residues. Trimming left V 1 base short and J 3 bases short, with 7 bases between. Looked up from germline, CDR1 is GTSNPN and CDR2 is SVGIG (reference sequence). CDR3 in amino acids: CAWSETDNQPQHF. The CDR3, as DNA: TGTGCCTGGAGTGAGACGGACAATCAGCCCCAGCATTTT.

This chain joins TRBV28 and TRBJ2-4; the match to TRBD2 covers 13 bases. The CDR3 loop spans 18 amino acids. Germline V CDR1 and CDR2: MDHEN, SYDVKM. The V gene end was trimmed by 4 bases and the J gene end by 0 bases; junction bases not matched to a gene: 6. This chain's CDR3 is CASSSGLAGTLAKNIQYF. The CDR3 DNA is TGTGCCAGCAGTTCGGGACTAGCGGGAACCCTAGCCAAAAACATTCAGTACTTC.

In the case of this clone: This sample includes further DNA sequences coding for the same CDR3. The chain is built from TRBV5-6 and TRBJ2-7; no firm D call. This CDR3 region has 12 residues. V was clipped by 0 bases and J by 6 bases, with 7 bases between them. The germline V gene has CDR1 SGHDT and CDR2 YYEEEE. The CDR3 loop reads CASSLGVGEQYF. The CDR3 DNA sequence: TGTGCCAGCAGCTTGGGTGTTGGCGAGCAGTACTTC.

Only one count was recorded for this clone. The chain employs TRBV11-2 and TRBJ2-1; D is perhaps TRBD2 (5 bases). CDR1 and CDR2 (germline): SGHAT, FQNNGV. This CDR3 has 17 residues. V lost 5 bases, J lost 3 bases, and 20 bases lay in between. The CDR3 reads CASSTGTLSGGYNEQFF. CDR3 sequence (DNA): TGTGCCAGCAGCACCGGCACCCTCAGCGGCGGCTACAATGAGCAGTTCTTC.

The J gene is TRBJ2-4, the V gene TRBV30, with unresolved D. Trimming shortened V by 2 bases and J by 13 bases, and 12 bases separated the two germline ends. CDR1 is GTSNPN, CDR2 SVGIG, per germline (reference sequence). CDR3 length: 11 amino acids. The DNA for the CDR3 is TGTGCCTGGAGTTTCAGCACCGACCAGTACTTC. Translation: CAWSFSTDQYF.

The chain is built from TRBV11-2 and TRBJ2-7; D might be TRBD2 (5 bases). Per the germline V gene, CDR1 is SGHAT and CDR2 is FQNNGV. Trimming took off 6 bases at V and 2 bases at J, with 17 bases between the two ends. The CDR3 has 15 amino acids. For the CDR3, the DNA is TGTGCCAGCAGGGAGAGGGTTTCAATGGCCTACGAGCAGTACTTC. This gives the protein CASRERVSMAYEQYF.

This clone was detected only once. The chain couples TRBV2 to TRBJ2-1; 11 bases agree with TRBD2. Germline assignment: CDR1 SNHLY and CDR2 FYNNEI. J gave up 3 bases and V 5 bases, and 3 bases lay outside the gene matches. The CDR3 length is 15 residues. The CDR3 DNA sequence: TGTGCCAGCAGTAATAGCGGGAGGGTCTACAATGAGCAGTTCTTC. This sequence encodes CASSNSGRVYNEQFF.

CDR3 sequence: CASSIDTSGYYNEQFF. In DNA form, the CDR3 reads TGTGCCAGTAGTATAGATACTAGCGGGTACTACAATGAGCAGTTCTTC. The chain carries TRBV19 and TRBJ2-1; TRBD2 matches at 9 bases. Germline CDR1 is LNHDA and CDR2 is SQIVND (reference sequence). The CDR3 runs 16 residues. The junction had 3 bases not matched to a gene; V was cut back by 0 bases and J by 3 bases.

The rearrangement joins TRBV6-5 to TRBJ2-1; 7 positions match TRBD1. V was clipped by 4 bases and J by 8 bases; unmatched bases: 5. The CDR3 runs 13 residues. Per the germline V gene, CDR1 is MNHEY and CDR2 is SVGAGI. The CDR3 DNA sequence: TGTGCCAGCAGTTTGGACAGGCGTGATGAGCAGTTCTTC. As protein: CASSLDRRDEQFF.

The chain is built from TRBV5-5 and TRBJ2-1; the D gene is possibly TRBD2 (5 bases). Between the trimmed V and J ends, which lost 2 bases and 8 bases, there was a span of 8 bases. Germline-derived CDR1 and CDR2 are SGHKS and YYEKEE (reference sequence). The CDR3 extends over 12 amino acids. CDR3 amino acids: CASSFRGHEQFF. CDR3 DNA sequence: TGTGCCAGCAGCTTTCGGGGTCATGAGCAGTTCTTC. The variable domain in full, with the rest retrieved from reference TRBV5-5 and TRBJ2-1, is DAGVTQSPTHLIKTRGQQVTLRCSPISGHKSVSWYQQVLGQGPQFIFQYYEKEERGRGNFPDRFSARQFPNYSSELNVNALLLGDSALYLCASSFRGHEQFFGPGTRLTVL.

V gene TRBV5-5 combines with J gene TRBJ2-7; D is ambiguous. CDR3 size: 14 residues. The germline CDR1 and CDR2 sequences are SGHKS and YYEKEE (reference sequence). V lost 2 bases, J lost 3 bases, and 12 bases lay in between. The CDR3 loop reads CASSFRTGNYEQYF. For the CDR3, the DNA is TGTGCCAGCAGCTTTCGGACCGGCAACTACGAGCAGTACTTC.

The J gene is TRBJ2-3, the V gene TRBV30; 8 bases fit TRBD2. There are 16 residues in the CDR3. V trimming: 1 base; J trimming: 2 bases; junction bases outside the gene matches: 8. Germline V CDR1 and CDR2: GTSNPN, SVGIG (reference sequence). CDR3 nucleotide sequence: TGTGCCTGGAGTGCCCTGAACGGGAGGGACACAGATACGCAGTATTTT. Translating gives CAWSALNGRDTDTQYF.

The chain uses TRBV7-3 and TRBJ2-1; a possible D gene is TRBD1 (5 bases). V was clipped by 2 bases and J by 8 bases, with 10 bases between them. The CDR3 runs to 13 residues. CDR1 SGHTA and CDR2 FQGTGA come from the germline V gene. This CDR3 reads CASSLLGPDEQFF. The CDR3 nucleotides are TGTGCCAGCAGCTTACTGGGGCCCGATGAGCAGTTCTTC.

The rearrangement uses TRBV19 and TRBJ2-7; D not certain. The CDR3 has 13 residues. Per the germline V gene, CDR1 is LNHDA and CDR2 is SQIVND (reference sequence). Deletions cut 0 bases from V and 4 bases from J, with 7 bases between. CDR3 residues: CASSIDLEYEQYF. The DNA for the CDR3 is TGTGCCAGTAGTATAGATCTGGAATACGAGCAGTACTTC.

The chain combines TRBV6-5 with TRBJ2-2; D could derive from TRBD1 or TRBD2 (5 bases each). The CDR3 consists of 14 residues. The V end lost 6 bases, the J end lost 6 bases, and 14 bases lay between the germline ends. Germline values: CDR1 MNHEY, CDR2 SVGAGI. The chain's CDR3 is CASSSGTPPGELFF. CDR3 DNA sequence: TGTGCCAGCAGCTCAGGGACCCCGCCCGGGGAGCTGTTTTTT.

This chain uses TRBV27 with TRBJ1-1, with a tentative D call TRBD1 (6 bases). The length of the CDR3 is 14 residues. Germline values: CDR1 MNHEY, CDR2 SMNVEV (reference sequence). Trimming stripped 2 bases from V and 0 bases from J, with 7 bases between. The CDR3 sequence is CASSLAGVNTEAFF. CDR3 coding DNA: TGTGCCAGCAGTTTAGCAGGGGTGAACACTGAAGCTTTCTTT.

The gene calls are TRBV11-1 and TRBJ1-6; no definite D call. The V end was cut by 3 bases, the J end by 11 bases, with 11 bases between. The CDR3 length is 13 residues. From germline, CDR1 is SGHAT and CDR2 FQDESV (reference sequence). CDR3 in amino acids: CASSLGNLPPLHF. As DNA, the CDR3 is TGTGCCAGCAGCTTGGGAAACCTTCCACCCCTCCACTTT.

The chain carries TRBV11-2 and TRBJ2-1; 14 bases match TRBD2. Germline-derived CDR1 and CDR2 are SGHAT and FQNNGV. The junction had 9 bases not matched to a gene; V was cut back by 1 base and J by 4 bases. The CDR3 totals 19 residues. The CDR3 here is CASSLGLAGGPHGYNEQFF. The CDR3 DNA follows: TGTGCCAGCAGCTTAGGACTAGCGGGAGGGCCGCACGGGTACAATGAGCAGTTCTTC.

In nucleotides, the CDR3 is TGCGCCAGCAGCTTGCGGAGGATATTAGCGGACACTGAAGCTTTCTTT. It specifies CASSLRRILADTEAFF. The chain links TRBV5-1 to TRBJ1-1, with D unclear. V gave up 1 base and J gave up 3 bases, with 16 bases separating them. This CDR3 region has 16 residues. In germline, CDR1 is SGHRS, CDR2 YFSETQ.